This T cell receptor (beta chain) was observed in a study of OX40 agonist ivuxolimab in advanced cancers. On the study more broadly: Each patient was given ivuxolimab into a vein every 2 weeks, at 0.01 to 10 mg/kg. Checkpoint inhibitors had been given previously to roughly 40% of patients.

TCRdb's table, derived via immunoSEQ multiplex PCR, lists solely in-frame clones and lacks some. The repertoire holds tens of thousands of clones, with around 86% as singletons. The CDR3 is 16 amino acids. Unmatched junction bases numbered 2, after V lost 0 bases and J lost 0 bases. CDR1 and CDR2 from the germline V gene are KGHSH and LQKENI. About this clone itself: Its antigen is unidentified.

Overall study results and limits: Clonal expansion among partial responders at 0.1-3.0 mg/kg ranked near the lowest.

This specimen was CD4+ or CD8+ T cells sorted from blood, taken in a trial of the OX40 agonist ivuxolimab. The sequence was obtained from an adult with an advanced solid tumor such as melanoma, head and neck, liver or kidney cancer. The chain has TRBV18 and TRBJ1-5, with 7 bases that match TRBD1. The DNA of the CDR3 is TGTGCCAGCTCACCACCGGGACAGTATAGCAATCAGCCCCAGCATTTT. Translating it yields CASSPPGQYSNQPQHF.